This TCR beta chain emerged from a study of T cells in Graves' hyperthyroidism and ophthalmopathy. Looking at the study overall: Peripheral blood was taken when the disease was first diagnosed, before any treatment began. Study observations and caveats: Ophthalmopathy was separated from stable hyperthyroidism by a 13 V-J model. Ophthalmopathy prediction by the model preceded onset by a median approximately 6.9 months.

This clonotype was observed at least ten times. What it binds is unknown. 10 ml of fresh peripheral blood supplied the PBMCs. RNA transcripts yielded amplified TCR beta CDR3 regions. The TCR CDR3 was amplified in a first-round RT-PCR using the HTBI primer set. TCRdb re-derived calls from the multiplex PCR reads in MiXCR, one entry per CDR3 protein. The sample yields about 600,000 distinct CDR3 sequences, 14% seen once. The CDR3 runs 15 residues. From germline, CDR1 is MNHEY and CDR2 SMNVEV (reference sequence). With 8 bases removed from V and 2 bases from J, the gap between germline ends came to 17 bases.

The chain recombines TRBV27 with TRBJ2-3; D might be TRBD2 (7 bases). The sequence derives from a woman younger than 35 with Graves' ophthalmopathy. Sequencing was done on a sample of blood. This CDR3 reads CASRGLAAVTDTQYF. The CDR3 nucleotides are TGTGCCAGCCGGGGGCTAGCGGCAGTCACAGATACGCAGTATTTT.